Listed here are 25 T cell receptor beta chains from one sample, sequenced in a study of blood T cell repertoires in COVID-19. Assay used: immunoSEQ multiplex PCR; TCRdb lists only in-frame clones, some missing. The sample includes about 250,000 clones, 85% to 90% seen only once; the top ten take more than 1.5%. The sequenced material came from PBMCs or T cells enriched from blood (not recorded which). Receptor source: a man between 40 and 49 years old who had recovered from COVID-19.

The chain employs TRBV7-8 and TRBJ1-3; TRBD1 matches at 8 bases. CDR1 and CDR2 (germline): SGHVS, FQNEAQ. With V trimmed by 4 bases and J by 0 bases, 8 bases remained unmatched. The CDR3 is 17 amino acids. The CDR3 loop reads CASSSNRGAFSGNTIYF. In DNA form, the CDR3 reads TGTGCCAGCAGCTCGAACAGGGGGGCATTCTCTGGAAACACCATATATTTT.

The V call is TRBV19, the J call TRBJ2-7; tentative D call: TRBD2 (6 bases). This CDR3 contains 14 residues. Germline assignment: CDR1 LNHDA and CDR2 SQIVND (reference sequence). The V end lost 6 bases, the J end lost 3 bases, and 15 bases lay between the germline ends. CDR3: CASSPGLTVYEQYF. The CDR3 coding sequence is TGTGCCAGTAGCCCGGGACTGACTGTCTACGAGCAGTACTTC.

V and J are TRBV7-2 and TRBJ2-3; 11 bases align to TRBD2. Germline CDR1 is SGHTA and CDR2 is FQGNSA. V lost 8 bases, J lost 0 bases, and 4 bases stayed unmatched. This CDR3 region has 15 residues. The CDR3 region is CASGRTSGSTDTQYF. DNA for the CDR3: TGTGCCAGCGGGAGGACTAGCGGGAGCACAGATACGCAGTATTTT. Using reference TRBV7-2 and TRBJ2-3 for the parts outside the CDR3, the full variable domain is GAGVSQSPSNKVTEKGKDVELRCDPISGHTALYWYRQSLGQGLEFLIYFQGNSAPDKSGLPSDRFSAERTGGSVSTLTIQRTQQEDSAVYLCASGRTSGSTDTQYFGPGTRLTVL.

This clone appeared once. The genes are TRBV3-1 (or the pseudogene TRBV3-2) and TRBJ2-7, with TRBD2 matching 10 bases. This CDR3 has 18 amino acids. Germline V gene data show CDR1 as LGHDT and CDR2 as YNNKEL (reference sequence). J lost 0 bases, V lost 3 bases, and 11 bases had no gene match. The CDR3 nucleotides read TGTGCCAGCAGCCACCCCGGGACTAGCGATAGGAGCTCCTACGAGCAGTACTTC. It specifies CASSHPGTSDRSSYEQYF.

The chain employs TRBV7-2 and TRBJ1-2; a weak D match, TRBD1 (5 bases). Trimming shortened V by 2 bases and J by 4 bases, and 11 bases separated the two germline ends. The CDR3 contains 14 residues. Germline CDR1 is SGHTA and CDR2 is FQGNSA. The CDR3 is CASSLQGGSYGYTF. CDR3 DNA sequence: TGTGCCAGCAGCTTACAGGGAGGCAGCTATGGCTACACCTTC.

This chain uses TRBV24-1 with TRBJ2-7; the D is unclear. V lost 1 base and J lost 2, with 8 bases in between. The CDR3 loop spans 14 amino acids. Germline CDR1 is KGHDR and CDR2 is SFDVKD. The CDR3 spells CATSDLGGAYEQYF. The CDR3 DNA sequence: TGTGCCACCAGTGATTTAGGCGGAGCCTACGAGCAGTACTTC.

This chain links TRBV2 with TRBJ1-2; no reliable D call. V lost 4 bases and J lost 0, with 6 bases in between. Germline V lookup: CDR1 SNHLY, CDR2 FYNNEI. This CDR3 has 13 residues. This chain's CDR3 is CASSASPNYGYTF. DNA for the CDR3: TGTGCCAGCAGTGCGAGCCCTAACTATGGCTACACCTTC. Using reference TRBV2 and TRBJ1-2 for the parts outside the CDR3, the full variable domain is EPEVTQTPSHQVTQMGQEVILRCVPISNHLYFYWYRQILGQKVEFLVSFYNNEISEKSEIFDDQFSVERPDGSNFTLKIRSTKLEDSAMYFCASSASPNYGYTFGSGTRLTVV.

The chain links TRBV27 to TRBJ2-7; the match to TRBD2 covers 7 bases. Germline V gives CDR1 MNHEY, CDR2 SMNVEV (reference sequence). This CDR3 spans 14 amino acids. V trimming: 3 bases; J trimming: 0 bases; junction bases outside the gene matches: 2. CDR3 in DNA: TGTGCCAGCAGTTTCTCGGGGGGCTCCTACGAGCAGTACTTC. Translated: CASSFSGGSYEQYF.

The count of this clone is one. The chain is built from TRBV19 and TRBJ2-1; the match to TRBD2 covers 9 bases. Germline V gene sequence: CDR1 LNHDA, CDR2 SQIVND (reference sequence). This CDR3 has 16 amino acids. J was trimmed by 4 bases and V by 1 base; bases with no gene match: 5. The CDR3 coding sequence is TGTGCCAGTAGTATAGTCCTTAGCGGGGGTTACAATGAGCAGTTCTTC. The encoded protein is CASSIVLSGGYNEQFF.

CDR3 nucleotides: TGTGCCAGCAGTGAATATTCGGACTCCCAAGAGACCCAGTACTTC. Amino acid sequence: CASSEYSDSQETQYF. The rearrangement links TRBV25-1 to TRBJ2-5, with D maybe TRBD2 (5 bases). The CDR3 covers 15 residues. CDR1 and CDR2 (germline): MGHDK, SYGVNS. Trimming stripped 0 bases from V and 1 base from J, with 9 bases between.

This clone was detected only a few times. J is TRBJ1-5 and V is TRBV5-8; D is possibly TRBD1 (5 bases). From germline, CDR1 is SGHTS and CDR2 YDEGEE. CDR3 length: 16 residues. V was cut by 4 bases and J by 0 bases, with 14 bases left in between. The CDR3 spells CASSLDSPYSNQPQHF. CDR3 nucleotides: TGTGCCAGCAGCCTCGACAGCCCGTATAGCAATCAGCCCCAGCATTTT.

The rearrangement uses TRBV23-1 and TRBJ1-5, with 9 bases fitting TRBD1. TRBV23-1 is treated as an ORF (open reading frame) with a function not yet certain. With 1 base clipped from V and 0 bases from J, the junction kept 16 bases outside the gene matches. The CDR3 contains 21 residues. CDR3 DNA: TGCGCCAGCAGTCAATTGGAGACAGGGGGGAAGAGGGGCAATAGCAATCAGCCCCAGCATTTT. Encoded protein: CASSQLETGGKRGNSNQPQHF.

The rearrangement uses TRBV5-4 and TRBJ1-2; a weak D match, TRBD1 (5 bases). The V end lost 3 bases, the J end lost 4 bases, and 16 bases lay between the germline ends. CDR3 length: 15 amino acids. CDR1 SGHNT and CDR2 YYREEE come from the germline V gene (reference sequence). As DNA, the CDR3 is TGTGCCAGCAGCTCAATAGGGGTCGGCCGCTATGGCTACACCTTC. The encoded protein is CASSSIGVGRYGYTF.

The chain has TRBV28 and TRBJ1-1; 7 bases fit TRBD1. Trimming cost V 1 base and J 6 bases; bases outside gene matches: 5. The germline gives CDR1 MDHEN, CDR2 SYDVKM. This CDR3 is 14 amino acids long. In DNA form, the CDR3 reads TGTGCCAGCAGTTTATCCACAGGGGTAGCTGAAGCTTTCTTT. This gives the protein CASSLSTGVAEAFF.

This rearrangement joins TRBV18 to TRBJ2-2, with D uncertain. V gave up 0 bases and J gave up 1 base, with 6 bases separating them. The germline CDR1 and CDR2 sequences are KGHSH and LQKENI. The CDR3 is made up of 15 amino acids. CDR3 sequence (DNA): TGTGCCAGCTCACCACCAGCCGGGAACACCGGGGAGCTGTTTTTT. Protein product: CASSPPAGNTGELFF. The complete variable domain, with remaining parts taken from reference TRBV18 and TRBJ2-2, reads NAGVMQNPRHLVRRRGQEARLRCSPMKGHSHVYWYRQLPEEGLKFMVYLQKENIIDESGMPKERFSAEFPKEGPSILRIQQVVRGDSAAYFCASSPPAGNTGELFFGEGSRLTVL.

The chain joins TRBV7-2 to TRBJ2-5; tentative D call: TRBD1 (7 bases). The CDR3 is 14 residues long. Trimming took off 2 bases at V and 5 bases at J, with 12 bases between the two ends. Per germline, CDR1 SGHTA and CDR2 FQGNSA. The CDR3: CASSLYPGGETQYF. The CDR3 bases are TGTGCCAGCAGCTTATATCCAGGGGGGGAGACCCAGTACTTC.

As regards this clone: Other DNA sequences in the sample encode the same CDR3. The chain is built from TRBV19 and TRBJ2-1; D is undetermined. CDR3 length: 13 residues. Germline CDR1 reads LNHDA; CDR2 reads SQIVND (reference sequence). V lost 1 base and J lost 4, with 5 bases in between. The CDR3 here is CASSIGLYNEQFF. CDR3 nucleotide sequence: TGTGCCAGTAGTATAGGGCTTTACAATGAGCAGTTCTTC.

The chain has TRBV7-6 and TRBJ2-7; D may be TRBD2 (7 bases). The germline V gene encodes CDR1 SGHVS and CDR2 FNYEAQ. CDR3 size: 17 residues. Trimming took 5 bases from V and 2 from J, leaving 22 bases between them. CDR3 loop: CASSPAYWRRGPYEQYF. The CDR3 DNA sequence: TGTGCCAGCAGCCCAGCTTACTGGAGGCGGGGGCCCTACGAGCAGTACTTC.

This chain joins TRBV6-2 or TRBV6-3 and TRBJ2-3; D may be TRBD1 (6 bases). The CDR3 runs 16 residues. V was trimmed by 4 bases and J by 6 bases, leaving 20 bases between them. The germline gives CDR1 MNHEY, CDR2 SVGEGT. The CDR3 here is CASSWGRTVHIDTQYF. CDR3 bases: TGTGCCAGCAGTTGGGGAAGGACAGTGCACATCGATACGCAGTATTTT.

The rearrangement uses TRBV11-2 and TRBJ2-2, with D unresolved. Germline CDR1 SGHAT, CDR2 FQNNGV. Between the trimmed V and J ends, which lost 2 bases and 4 bases, there was a span of 5 bases. This CDR3 is 13 amino acids long. Here the CDR3 reads CASSLYSTGELFF. For the CDR3, the DNA is TGTGCCAGCAGCTTATACAGCACCGGGGAGCTGTTTTTT.

V is TRBV3-1 (or the pseudogene TRBV3-2) and J is TRBJ2-1, with 9 bases identical to TRBD2. The junction had 16 bases not matched to a gene; V was cut back by 1 base and J by 15 bases. Germline V gene sequence: CDR1 LGHDT, CDR2 YNNKEL (reference sequence). This CDR3 spans 16 amino acids. Here the CDR3 DNA reads TGTGCCAGCAGCCAAGTTAGTGCTAGCGGGACTGGGGGTAGGTTCTTC. This codes for CASSQVSASGTGGRFF.

The rearrangement uses TRBV3-1 (or the pseudogene TRBV3-2) and TRBJ2-7; D is possibly TRBD2 (5 bases). V lost 4 bases and J lost 4, with 20 bases in between. The CDR3 has 16 amino acids. Germline V gene data show CDR1 as LGHDT and CDR2 as YNNKEL (reference sequence). The CDR3 sequence: CASSPYQPGKVYEQYF. For the CDR3, the DNA is TGTGCCAGCAGCCCGTATCAGCCCGGGAAAGTATACGAGCAGTACTTC.

Written as DNA, the CDR3 is TGTGCCAGCAGCCAAGATGCCCAGGGGCTACAGCCCCAGCATTTT. This encodes CASSQDAQGLQPQHF. The chain has TRBV3-1 (or the pseudogene TRBV3-2) and TRBJ1-5, with a tentative D call TRBD1 (6 bases). Germline assignment: CDR1 LGHDT and CDR2 YNNKEL (reference sequence). The CDR3 runs to 15 residues. V dropped 0 bases and J dropped 7 bases, with 13 bases sitting between them.

The rearrangement links TRBV29-1 to TRBJ2-7; the D is unclear. The V gene lost 1 base and the J gene lost 0 bases, with 7 bases spanning the gap. CDR1 is SQVTM, CDR2 ANQGSEA, per germline. CDR3 size: 13 residues. CDR3 loop: CSVEVDNSYEQYF. CDR3 nucleotides: TGCAGCGTTGAAGTAGACAACTCCTACGAGCAGTACTTC.

The V call is TRBV3-1 (or the pseudogene TRBV3-2), the J call TRBJ1-4; 12 bases fit TRBD1. J was trimmed by 8 bases and V by 6 bases; bases with no gene match: 7. Germline V gene data show CDR1 as LGHDT and CDR2 as YNNKEL (reference sequence). There are 15 residues in the CDR3. The DNA for the CDR3 is TGTGCCAGCAGACCCCTCGGGACAGGGGGCGAAAAACTGTTTTTT. Protein: CASRPLGTGGEKLFF.